The rows below give T cell receptor beta chains drawn from one sample of a study of cytomegalovirus exposure and HLA in healthy donors. Profiling relied on immunoSEQ multiplex PCR, and the TCRdb table lists in-frame clones only, not all of them. The table records 150,000 to 200,000 clones, more than 75% of them present only once. The source material was PBMCs. The receptors were sampled from a man younger than 35 in good health and CMV-seropositive. The CDR3 runs from the conserved cysteine through the conserved F or W. D genes are given only for firm matches. Size is omitted from some rows. Given values are once, few, many or a class for expanded clones.

TRBJ1-2,.,TRBV25-1,.,CASSELNRDGYTF,TGTGCCAGCAGTGAACTGAACAGGGATGGCTACACCTTC
TRBJ2-1,.,TRBV13,TRBD2,CASSLASGEQFF,TGTGCCAGCAGCTTAGCTAGCGGAGAGCAGTTCTTC
TRBJ1-1,.,TRBV6-6,.,CASSRRGVPTEAFF,TGTGCCAGCAGCCGCCGGGGGGTACCCACTGAAGCTTTCTTT
TRBJ2-2,few,TRBV6-1,.,CASSGTGELFF,TGTGCCAGCTCGGGGACCGGGGAGCTGTTTTTT
TRBJ2-2,few,TRBV6-1,.,CASSLLGDTGELFF,TGTGCCAGCAGCCTCCTAGGAGACACCGGGGAGCTGTTTTTT
TRBJ2-7,.,TRBV9,TRBD1,CASSVGSGGLYEQYF,TGTGCCAGCAGCGTAGGGTCAGGGGGCTTGTACGAGCAGTACTTC
TRBJ2-7,once,TRBV9,.,CASSVEAVPYEQYF,TGTGCCAGCAGCGTAGAGGCGGTTCCCTACGAGCAGTACTTC
TRBJ2-7,.,TRBV28,TRBD2,CASSLLAGVPYEQYF,TGTGCCAGCAGTTTACTGGCGGGAGTCCCCTACGAGCAGTACTTC
TRBJ1-1,once,TRBV6-5,.,CASSFAIETNTEAFF,TGTGCCAGCAGTTTTGCAATTGAGACTAACACTGAAGCTTTCTTT
TRBJ2-5,.,TRBV25-1,.,CASSEYGETQYF,TGTGCCAGCAGTGAATACGGGGAGACCCAGTACTTC
TRBJ2-3,.,TRBV11-3,TRBD1,CASSSRTGVDTQYF,TGTGCCAGCAGCTCTCGGACAGGGGTAGATACGCAGTATTTT
TRBJ2-7,.,TRBV10-3,TRBD2,CAIGSGAYEQYF,TGTGCCATCGGTAGCGGGGCCTACGAGCAGTACTTC
TRBJ2-7,.,TRBV2,TRBD2,CASSEGTSGGAYEQYF,TGTGCCAGCAGTGAGGGGACTAGCGGTGGGGCCTACGAGCAGTACTTC
TRBJ2-3,.,TRBV7-2,.,CASSLASLTDTQYF,TGTGCCAGCAGCTTAGCGTCCCTCACAGATACGCAGTATTTT
TRBJ1-2,.,TRBV11-2,.,CASSPWGTREGYTF,TGTGCCAGCAGCCCTTGGGGGACTCGGGAGGGCTACACCTTC
TRBJ1-1,.,TRBV7-7,.,CASSRTRNTEAFF,TGTGCTAGCAGCCGAACAAGGAACACTGAAGCTTTCTTT
TRBJ2-7,.,TRBV2,.,CASSGLPSYEQYF,TGTGCCAGCAGTGGACTGCCTTCCTACGAGCAGTACTTC
TRBJ2-5,.,TRBV5-1,.,CASSSGPGETQYF,TGCGCCAGCAGCTCGGGCCCGGGGGAGACCCAGTACTTC
TRBJ1-1,.,TRBV11-2,.,CASSTDRWGNEAFF,TGTGCCAGCAGCACCGATAGGTGGGGCAATGAAGCTTTCTTT
TRBJ1-1,.,TRBV4-3,.,CASSHGNTEAFF,TGCGCCAGCAGCCACGGGAACACTGAAGCTTTCTTT
TRBJ2-7,.,TRBV2,.,CAAGISSYEQYF,TGTGCTGCAGGGATTTCTTCCTACGAGCAGTACTTC
TRBJ2-7,.,TRBV5-1,.,CASSLALNYEQYF,TGCGCCAGCAGCTTGGCGCTAAACTACGAGCAGTACTTC
TRBJ1-2,.,TRBV7-9,.,CAVRRGGYTF,TGTGCGGTCAGGAGGGGTGGCTACACCTTC
TRBJ2-7,.,TRBV7-2,.,CASSLLLPPYEQYF,TGTGCCTCCAGCTTACTTCTACCGCCTTACGAGCAGTACTTC
TRBJ1-4,.,TRBV18,.,CASSAASGSTNEKLFF,TGTGCCAGCTCAGCCGCTTCGGGGTCAACTAATGAAAAACTGTTTTTT
TRBJ2-1,.,TRBV4-1,TRBD1,CASSQDNRDRGQFF,TGCGCCAGCAGCCAAGATAACCGGGACAGGGGGCAGTTCTTC
TRBJ1-6,many,TRBV5-4,.,CASTLGTSNSPLHF,TGTGCCAGCACCCTAGGGACATCAAACTCACCCCTCCACTTT
TRBJ1-4,.,TRBV6-5,.,CASSPRGFNEKLFF,TGTGCCAGCAGTCCTCGGGGGTTTAATGAAAAACTGTTTTTT
TRBJ2-2,.,TRBV27,TRBD2,CASTPGLADANTGELFF,TGTGCCAGCACCCCGGGACTAGCGGACGCGAACACCGGGGAGCTGTTTTTT